What follows is one TCR beta chain and its context. The germline V gene encodes CDR1 MNHEY and CDR2 SMNVEV (reference sequence). Between the trimmed V and J ends, which lost 4 bases and 4 bases, there was a span of 14 bases. This CDR3 spans 14 amino acids. This entry comes from a study of blood T cell repertoires in COVID-19. Across the study: PBMCs, B-cell-depleted T cells, or T cells provided the cDNA or gDNA that made up the material.

The method was immunoSEQ multiplex PCR; TCRdb's version includes in-frame clones alone and lacks a portion of them. Of 400,000 to 550,000 clones listed, roughly 85% are singletons. Participants' reported clinical history set cohort assignment. This TCR derives from a woman younger than 35 with acute COVID-19. Sample: PBMCs or T cells enriched from blood (not recorded which). The chain has TRBV27 and TRBJ2-7, with a possible D match to TRBD2 (6 bases). The CDR3 sequence is CASSWRESIYEQYF. The CDR3 DNA reads TGTGCCAGCAGTTGGAGGGAGAGTATTTACGAGCAGTACTTC.